This TCR beta chain came from a study of cytomegalovirus exposure and HLA in healthy donors. Use of 60 Vbeta and 13 Jbeta primers characterized the PCR. Some clones are missing from TCRdb's copy, which holds only in-frame ones; the method was immunoSEQ multiplex PCR. Here the sample spans 110,000 to 150,000 clones, 75% to 80% being singletons. V was trimmed by 0 bases and J by 8 bases, leaving 13 bases between them. This CDR3 has 15 residues. Germline V CDR1 and CDR2: MGHRA, YSYEKL. This clone turned up a few times. The chain has TRBV4-1 and TRBJ1-4, with D tentatively TRBD1 (6 bases). This clonotype originated in a woman between 50 and 59 years old in good health and CMV-seronegative. Sequenced sample: PBMCs. In nucleotides, the CDR3 is TGCGCCAGCAGCCAAGATCAAGGGGGGGGCGAAAAACTGTTTTTT. Translation: CASSQDQGGGEKLFF.